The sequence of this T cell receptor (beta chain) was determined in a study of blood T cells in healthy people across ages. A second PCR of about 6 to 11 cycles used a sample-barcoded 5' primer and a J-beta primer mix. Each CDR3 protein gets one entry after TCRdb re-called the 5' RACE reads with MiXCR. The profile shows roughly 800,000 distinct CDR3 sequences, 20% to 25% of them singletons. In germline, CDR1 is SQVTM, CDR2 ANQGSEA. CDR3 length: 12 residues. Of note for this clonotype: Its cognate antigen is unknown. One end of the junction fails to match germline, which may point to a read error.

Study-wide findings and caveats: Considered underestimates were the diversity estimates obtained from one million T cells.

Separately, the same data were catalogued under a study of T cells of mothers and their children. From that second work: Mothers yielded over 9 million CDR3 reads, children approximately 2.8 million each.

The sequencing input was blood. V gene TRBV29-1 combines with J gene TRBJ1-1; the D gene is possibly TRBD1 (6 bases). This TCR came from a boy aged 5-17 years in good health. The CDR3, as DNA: TGCAGTGTCCGACAGGAGGACACTGAACCTTTCTTT. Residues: CSVRQEDTEPFF.